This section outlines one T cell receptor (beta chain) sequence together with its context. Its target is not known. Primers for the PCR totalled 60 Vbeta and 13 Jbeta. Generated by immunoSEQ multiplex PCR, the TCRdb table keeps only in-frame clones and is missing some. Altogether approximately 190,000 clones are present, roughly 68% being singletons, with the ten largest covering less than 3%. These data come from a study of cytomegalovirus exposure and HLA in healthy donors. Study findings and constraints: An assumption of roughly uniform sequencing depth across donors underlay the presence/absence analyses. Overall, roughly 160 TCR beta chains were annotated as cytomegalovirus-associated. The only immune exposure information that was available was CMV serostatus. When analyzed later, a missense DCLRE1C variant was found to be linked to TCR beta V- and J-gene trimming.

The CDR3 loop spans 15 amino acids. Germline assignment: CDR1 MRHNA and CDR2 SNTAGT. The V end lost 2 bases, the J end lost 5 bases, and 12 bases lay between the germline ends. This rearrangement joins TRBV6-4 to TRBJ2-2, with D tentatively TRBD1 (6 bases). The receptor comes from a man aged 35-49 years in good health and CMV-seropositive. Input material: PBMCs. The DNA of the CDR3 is TGTGCCAGCAGTGACGGGTCAGGGGAAACCGGGGAGCTGTTTTTT. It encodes CASSDGSGETGELFF.